This TCR beta chain was recovered during a study of identical twins. The donors were all healthy and Caucasian. Germline assignment: CDR1 SGHDT and CDR2 YYEEEE. This CDR3 contains 14 residues. Trimming pared 7 bases from V and 1 base from J, leaving 13 bases between. TCRdb passed the 5' RACE reads through MiXCR, listing each CDR3 protein once. The table has 200,000 to 250,000 distinct CDR3 sequences, 6% to 8% seen once. These same records also appear under a second study, on yellow fever vaccine responses in identical twins.

Sequenced material: CD8+ T cells sorted from blood. The gene calls are TRBV5-6 and TRBJ2-3, with D possibly TRBD1 on 7 matching bases. This clonotype originated in a woman under 30 in good health. The CDR3: CASGGGGRTDTQYF. Written as DNA, the CDR3 is TGTGCCAGCGGTGGAGGGGGCCGCACAGATACGCAGTATTTT.